This T cell receptor beta chain was retrieved from a study of beta chain features in type 1 diabetes. Overall study: Patients and healthy donors were similar in age, gender and cell yields.

Isolated RNA was reverse transcribed in full, so expressed TCRB transcripts were sequenced. The assay was immunoSEQ multiplex PCR, and TCRdb's table has in-frame clones only and misses some. The table shows hundreds of thousands of clones, with about a sixth occurring only once. Turning to this clone: As yet, its antigen is unknown.

Study results and caveats: Diminished insertions and augmented deletions at VDJ junctions characterized type 1 diabetes patients.

Germline V gives CDR1 LNHDA, CDR2 SQIVND (reference sequence). With 5 bases clipped from V and 4 bases from J, the junction kept 8 bases outside the gene matches. The CDR3 loop spans 16 amino acids. Only one heparinised blood draw was taken per donor, and its volume averaged about 116 mL. The authors obtained over 98% purity in all sorted populations. This chain joins TRBV19 and TRBJ2-2; 9 bases are shared with TRBD1. Specimen: naive CD4+ T cells from blood. The receptor was derived from a woman between 18 and 29 years old in good health. The CDR3 nucleotides read TGTGCCAGTAGTTACCTACAGGGGGCGCGCACCGGGGAGCTGTTTTTT. Protein: CASSYLQGARTGELFF.